These 23 T cell receptor beta chains came from one sample sequenced in a study of T cell repertoires in cytomegalovirus infection. These TCRs are of unknown antigen specificity. TCRdb used MiXCR to reprocess the reads, holding one entry per CDR3 protein. The table lists about 150,000 distinct CDR3 sequences, about 32% of them singletons. The source material was CD8+ T cells from cultured PBMCs, sampled from culture after CMV antigen stimulation. The receptors originated from a human donor in good health (CMV status not recorded). Some clones in this sample may be carry-over from other donors' samples.

This clonotype was observed a handful of times. CDR3 sequence reads: CASSGGAEAFF. CDR3 nucleotide sequence: TGTGCCAGCAGCGGGGGGGCTGAAGCTTTCTTT. The V gene is TRBV7-6, the J gene TRBJ1-1, with D tentatively TRBD1 (5 bases). Germline loops: CDR1 SGHVS, CDR2 FNYEAQ. Trimming left V 5 bases short and J 6 bases short, with 7 bases between. The CDR3 has 11 residues.

The V gene is TRBV29-1, the J gene TRBJ1-2; TRBD1 might be the D (6 bases). This CDR3 contains 14 residues. Germline V gene lookup returns CDR1 SQVTM and CDR2 ANQGSEA. Trimming cost V 0 bases and J 4 bases, with 12 bases left between them. This CDR3 is CSVEDEDSRYGYTF. DNA of the CDR3: TGCAGCGTTGAAGATGAGGACAGTCGCTATGGCTACACCTTC.

To note about this clonotype: Given a much more abundant clone one base away, this may be a read error. CDR3 protein: CASSFGTPGNQPQHF. Written as DNA, the CDR3 is TGTGCCAGCAGCTTCGGAACCCCCGGCAATCAGCCCCAGCATTTT. The chain recombines TRBV7-2 with TRBJ1-5; unclear D gene. CDR1 and CDR2 (germline): SGHTA, FQGNSA. V was trimmed by 3 bases and J by 2 bases, leaving 11 bases between them. The CDR3 consists of 15 residues.

This chain connects TRBV15 to TRBJ2-2; tentative D call: TRBD2 (6 bases). Germline assignment: CDR1 LNHNV and CDR2 YYDKDF (reference sequence). CDR3 size: 16 residues. V was clipped by 2 bases and J by 5 bases, with 15 bases between them. The CDR3 sequence is CATSRTWDSPTGELFF. Written as DNA, the CDR3 is TGTGCCACCAGCAGAACCTGGGACTCCCCGACCGGGGAGCTGTTTTTT.

The rearrangement uses TRBV7-9 and TRBJ1-2; 8 nucleotides line up with TRBD1. Germline V gives CDR1 SEHNR, CDR2 FQNEAQ (reference sequence). V gave up 5 bases and J gave up 9 bases; unmatched junction bases: 5. CDR3 length equals 12 residues. The CDR3 DNA sequence: TGTGCCAGCAGCCGGACAGGGCAGAGCTACACCTTC. It is translated as CASSRTGQSYTF. Full variable domain (rest looked up from reference TRBV7-9 and TRBJ1-2): DTGVSQNPRHKITKRGQNVTFRCDPISEHNRLYWYRQTLGQGPEFLTYFQNEAQLEKSRLLSDRFSAERPKGSFSTLEIQRTEQGDSAMYLCASSRTGQSYTFGSGTRLTVV.

The rearrangement joins TRBV12-3 or TRBV12-4 to TRBJ2-7; D ambiguous. V lost 5 bases to trimming and J lost 0 bases, with 11 bases between them. The CDR3 extends over 14 amino acids. DNA of the CDR3: TGTGCCAGCAGTCCGACTGAGAGCTCCTACGAGCAGTACTTC. It encodes CASSPTESSYEQYF.

The V and J genes are TRBV6-2 or TRBV6-3 and TRBJ2-1; 8 bases align to TRBD2. This CDR3 has 14 amino acids. With 5 bases clipped from V and 4 bases from J, the junction kept 4 bases outside the gene matches. The germline gives CDR1 MNHEY, CDR2 SVGEGT. The CDR3 nucleotides read TGTGCCAGCAGTACTAGCGGACTATACAATGAGCAGTTCTTC. Protein sequence: CASSTSGLYNEQFF.

The chain is built from TRBV7-6 and TRBJ2-5; 10 bases agree with TRBD1. The V segment lost 4 bases and the J segment 5 bases; nucleotides outside the gene matches: 7. Germline CDR1 reads SGHVS; CDR2 reads FNYEAQ. This CDR3 contains 15 residues. CDR3 residues: CASSYPDRGVETQYF. CDR3 bases: TGTGCCAGCAGCTACCCGGACAGGGGGGTGGAGACCCAGTACTTC. The full variable domain, rest sourced from reference TRBV7-6 and TRBJ2-5, is GAGVSQSPRYKVTKRGQDVALRCDPISGHVSLYWYRQALGQGPEFLTYFNYEAQQDKSGLPNDRFSAERPEGSISTLTIQRTEQRDSAMYRCASSYPDRGVETQYFGPGTRLLVL.

The chain joins TRBV7-3 to TRBJ2-5, with D maybe TRBD1 (5 bases). The V end was cut by 2 bases, the J end by 4 bases, with 14 bases between. Per germline, CDR1 SGHTA and CDR2 FQGTGA. This CDR3 has 15 residues. In DNA, the CDR3 is TGTGCCAGCAGCTTACATCAGGGCCCAGGAGAGACCCAGTACTTC. It yields the protein CASSLHQGPGETQYF.

Only a few counts were recorded for this clonotype. This chain uses TRBV7-6 with TRBJ2-7; D unresolved. Germline V CDR1 and CDR2: SGHVS, FNYEAQ. Deletions cut 5 bases from V and 1 base from J, with 15 bases between. The CDR3 extends over 15 amino acids. DNA for the CDR3: TGTGCCAGCAGCCTAGGCCAGGACGGGTCCTACGAGCAGTACTTC. It codes for CASSLGQDGSYEQYF.

As concerns this clonotype: A much larger clone sits a single nucleotide away, making a read error possible. The genes are TRBV24-1 and TRBJ2-5; D is ambiguous. Germline CDR1 reads KGHDR; CDR2 reads SFDVKD. The CDR3 has 14 residues. This chain's CDR3 is CAISGPASIETQYF. The CDR3 region has the DNA TGTGCCATCAGTGGCCCAGCGTCTATAGAGACCCAGTACTTC.

This clonotype has only a few counts. The chain is built from TRBV28 and TRBJ2-1; 8 nucleotides match TRBD2. CDR1 and CDR2 from the germline V gene are MDHEN and SYDVKM. With V trimmed by 3 bases and J by 6 bases, 10 bases remained unmatched. This CDR3 has 16 residues. The CDR3 nucleotides read TGTGCCAGCAGTTTCGAATGGCGGGGGGTGCCCAATGAGCAGTTCTTC. Protein: CASSFEWRGVPNEQFF.

The chain has TRBV4-1 and TRBJ1-4; D is unclear. The germline CDR1 and CDR2 sequences are MGHRA and YSYEKL. This CDR3 has 15 amino acids. V lost 7 bases, J lost 6 bases, and 18 bases lay in between. CDR3 region: CASTLLGGTDEKLFF. For the CDR3, the DNA is TGCGCCAGCACCCTCCTCGGAGGAACGGATGAAAAACTGTTTTTT.

This clonotype showed up many times. The V call is TRBV7-6, the J call TRBJ2-1; maybe TRBD2 (6 bases). The CDR3 loop spans 12 amino acids. V was clipped by 5 bases and J by 8 bases, with 10 bases between them. Germline lookup yields CDR1 SGHVS and CDR2 FNYEAQ. The CDR3, as DNA: TGTGCCAGCAGCCCCGGAGGGTATGAGCAGTTCTTC. Protein: CASSPGGYEQFF. Complete variable domain (other parts from reference TRBV7-6 and TRBJ2-1): GAGVSQSPRYKVTKRGQDVALRCDPISGHVSLYWYRQALGQGPEFLTYFNYEAQQDKSGLPNDRFSAERPEGSISTLTIQRTEQRDSAMYRCASSPGGYEQFFGPGTRLTVL.

In its sample, this clonotype was seen a few times. This chain uses TRBV12-3 or TRBV12-4 with TRBJ1-5; unclear D gene. V lost 5 bases and J 4 bases, leaving 6 bases between the germline ends. This CDR3 has 12 residues. CDR3 protein: CASSPPNQPQHF. DNA for the CDR3: TGTGCCAGCAGTCCCCCGAATCAGCCCCAGCATTTT.

This chain uses TRBV20-1 with TRBJ1-1; D is ambiguous. In germline, CDR1 is DFQATT, CDR2 SNEGSKA (reference sequence). V gave up 0 bases and J gave up 8 bases, with 19 bases separating them. The CDR3 loop spans 15 amino acids. In nucleotides, the CDR3 is TGCAGTGCTAGAGATAAGGACTCATTTCCAAGGGAAGCTTTCTTT. It specifies CSARDKDSFPREAFF.

This clonotype was detected only a few times. This chain uses TRBV11-2 with TRBJ1-1; TRBD1 aligns across 10 bases. V gave up 2 bases and J gave up 0 bases; unmatched junction bases: 6. CDR1 and CDR2 (germline): SGHAT, FQNNGV. There are 17 residues in the CDR3. DNA for the CDR3: TGTGCCAGCAGCTTAAGGACAGGGGGAGTCATGAACACTGAAGCTTTCTTT. This codes for CASSLRTGGVMNTEAFF. The full variable domain, rest sourced from reference TRBV11-2 and TRBJ1-1, is EAGVAQSPRYKIIEKRQSVAFWCNPISGHATLYWYQQILGQGPKLLIQFQNNGVVDDSQLPKDRFSAERLKGVDSTLKIQPAKLEDSAVYLCASSLRTGGVMNTEAFFGQGTRLTVV.

The chain joins TRBV5-6 to TRBJ1-1; TRBD1 is a possible D gene (6 bases). The V end lost 4 bases, the J end lost 4 bases, and 20 bases lay between the germline ends. CDR1 is SGHDT, CDR2 YYEEEE, per germline. This CDR3 contains 16 residues. CDR3 in amino acids: CASSIGGGGHSTEAFF. The CDR3 bases are TGTGCCAGCAGCATAGGGGGGGGCGGTCATAGCACTGAAGCTTTCTTT. Full variable domain (missing parts from reference TRBV5-6 and TRBJ1-1): DAGVTQSPTHLIKTRGQQVTLRCSPKSGHDTVSWYQQALGQGPQFIFQYYEEEERQRGNFPDRFSGHQFPNYSSELNVNALLLGDSALYLCASSIGGGGHSTEAFFGQGTRLTVV.

This clonotype was seen a handful of times. The rearrangement joins TRBV20-1 to TRBJ1-4, with D tentatively TRBD1 (6 bases). The CDR3 extends over 15 amino acids. The germline V gene has CDR1 DFQATT and CDR2 SNEGSKA (reference sequence). With 3 bases removed from V and 6 bases from J, the gap between germline ends came to 17 bases. The CDR3 DNA follows: TGCAGTGCTAGGCCCCGGTCAGGGGACTATGAAAAACTGTTTTTT. The encoded protein is CSARPRSGDYEKLFF.

The genes are TRBV3-1 and TRBJ2-5; D might be TRBD1 (5 bases). This CDR3 has 13 amino acids. Germline assignment: CDR1 LGHDT and CDR2 YNNKEL (reference sequence). Between the trimmed V and J ends, which lost 5 bases and 4 bases, there was a span of 11 bases. The CDR3 DNA follows: TGTGCCAGCAGCGGCGAAAGGGGAGAGACCCAGTACTTC. It is translated as CASSGERGETQYF.

In this sample, this clonotype turned up a few times. The CDR3 is CASSRGRSFEAFF. The CDR3 DNA follows: TGTGCCAGCAGCCGAGGGCGTTCGTTTGAAGCTTTCTTT. The genes are TRBV7-8 and TRBJ1-1, with D unclear. Germline V lookup: CDR1 SGHVS, CDR2 FQNEAQ. This CDR3 is 13 amino acids long. Trimming shortened V by 5 bases and J by 7 bases, and 14 bases separated the two germline ends.

This clonotype has at least ten counts. The rearrangement joins TRBV7-2 to TRBJ2-5, with 10 positions matching TRBD1. This CDR3 region has 17 residues. The V gene end was trimmed by 6 bases and the J gene end by 5 bases; junction bases not matched to a gene: 15. Looked up from germline, CDR1 is SGHTA and CDR2 is FQGNSA. The CDR3 bases are TGTGCCAGCAGTTTCCTCGGGACAGGGGACGTCGGGGAGACCCAGTACTTC. Translating it yields CASSFLGTGDVGETQYF.

A few counts support this clonotype. The chain carries TRBV20-1 and TRBJ2-1, with no clear D. Germline CDR1 and CDR2: DFQATT and SNEGSKA (reference sequence). The V and J ends lost 2 bases and 8 bases respectively, with 13 bases between them. The CDR3 sequence is 13 residues long. The CDR3 nucleotides read TGCAGTGCTAGAAGCCCTAATGGGGATGAGCAGTTCTTC. Amino acids: CSARSPNGDEQFF.